The 27 T cell receptor beta chains listed next were all sequenced from one sample in a study of vaccination effects on CD4 cells after COVID-19. Pools of viral peptides were used by the ViraFEST assay to expand antigen-specific CD4+ T cells ahead of sequencing. Isolation of CD4+ T cells took place after less than twelve days of culture. Either the mRNA-1273 or the BNT162b2 vaccine was given to participants as two doses. Here immunoSEQ multiplex PCR was the method, and the copy in TCRdb shows in-frame clones only, minus some. Of fewer than 85,000 clones listed, around three quarters are singletons. For these receptors, no antigen is known. Sequenced here: CD4+ T cells from PBMCs cultured with HCoV-OC43 spike peptides, sampled after COVID-19 vaccination. The subset: HCoV-OC43 spike overlapping peptide pool stimulation. The source of these receptors is a human donor who received a COVID-19 vaccine.

J is TRBJ1-6 and V is TRBV24-1; a weak D match, TRBD1 (6 bases). This CDR3 has 14 residues. CDR1 and CDR2 from the germline V gene are KGHDR and SFDVKD. V lost 6 bases and J 7 bases, leaving 12 bases between the germline ends. The CDR3: CATSRGTSNSPLHF. Here the CDR3 DNA reads TGTGCCACCAGTAGGGGGACATCGAATTCACCCCTCCACTTT.

For this clone: Other DNA sequences within the sample encode an identical CDR3. The chain recombines TRBV5-1 with TRBJ2-3, with D maybe TRBD2 (6 bases). The CDR3 consists of 14 residues. V dropped 4 bases and J dropped 1 base, with 10 bases sitting between them. Per germline, CDR1 SGHRS and CDR2 YFSETQ. CDR3 amino acids: CASSSGQGTDTQYF. As DNA, the CDR3 is TGCGCCAGCAGCAGCGGGCAGGGCACAGATACGCAGTATTTT.

V gene TRBV18 combines with J gene TRBJ1-5; D not resolved. CDR1 KGHSH and CDR2 LQKENI come from the germline V gene. This CDR3 has 13 amino acids. The V gene lost 2 bases and the J gene lost 3 bases, with 5 bases spanning the gap. CDR3 region: CASSPGINQPQHF. In DNA form, the CDR3 reads TGTGCCAGCTCACCAGGGATCAATCAGCCCCAGCATTTT.

V usage is TRBV30 and J usage is TRBJ2-2; 11 positions agree with TRBD1. This CDR3 region has 14 residues. V lost 7 bases, J lost 7 bases, and 8 bases stayed unmatched. The V gene's germline CDR1 is GTSNPN and CDR2 SVGIG (reference sequence). CDR3 sequence: CALTRTGGHGELFF. CDR3 nucleotides: TGTGCCTTGACCCGGACAGGGGGCCACGGGGAGCTGTTTTTT.

This rearrangement joins TRBV19 to TRBJ1-5, with D hard to call. Germline V gene data show CDR1 as LNHDA and CDR2 as SQIVND (reference sequence). There are 17 residues in the CDR3. V was trimmed by 5 bases and J by 3 bases, leaving 20 bases between them. The CDR3 loop is CASSPSLGRRPNQPQHF. Here the CDR3 DNA reads TGTGCCAGTAGTCCCTCCTTGGGCCGAAGGCCCAATCAGCCCCAGCATTTT.

This sequence joins TRBV2 and TRBJ1-5, with D possibly TRBD1 on 5 matching bases. The CDR3 covers 18 residues. The V gene lost 1 base and the J gene lost 5 bases, with 21 bases spanning the gap. Germline V CDR1 and CDR2: SNHLY, FYNNEI. The CDR3 loop is CASSEGDSLALGHQPQHF. For the CDR3, the DNA is TGTGCCAGCAGTGAAGGGGACTCTTTAGCTTTAGGTCATCAGCCCCAGCATTTT.

The chain joins TRBV3-1 (or the pseudogene TRBV3-2) to TRBJ1-1; possibly TRBD1 for D (6 bases). Trimming cost V 3 bases and J 4 bases, with 9 bases left between them. CDR3 length: 13 amino acids. Looked up from germline, CDR1 is LGHDT and CDR2 is YNNKEL (reference sequence). CDR3 coding DNA: TGTGCCAGCAGCCAGGGGGCGAGCACTGAAGCTTTCTTT. Its protein product is CASSQGASTEAFF.

The sample holds a few counts of this clone. The chain links TRBV19 to TRBJ1-5, with a tentative D call TRBD1 (5 bases). V was shortened by 0 bases and J by 5 bases, with 8 bases between the two germline ends. Per germline, CDR1 LNHDA and CDR2 SQIVND (reference sequence). The CDR3 has 14 amino acids. The CDR3 DNA is TGTGCCAGTAGTATAGATGGGGGGGATCAGCCCCAGCATTTT. Its protein is CASSIDGGDQPQHF.

J is TRBJ2-3 and V is TRBV27; D possibly matches TRBD1 or TRBD2 (5 bases each). Germline loops: CDR1 MNHEY, CDR2 SMNVEV (reference sequence). The CDR3 consists of 13 residues. Deletions cut 10 bases from V and 5 bases from J, with 16 bases between. CDR3 amino acids: CATRADGGDTQYF. The CDR3 DNA follows: TGTGCCACCCGGGCCGATGGGGGAGATACGCAGTATTTT.

The chain is built from TRBV2 and TRBJ2-3; 8 positions match TRBD1. The CDR3 runs 15 residues. The germline gives CDR1 SNHLY, CDR2 FYNNEI. V dropped 7 bases and J dropped 1; count of bases not matched to a gene: 7. The CDR3 bases are TGTGCCAGCATTCAGGGGGGACAGGGCACAGATACGCAGTATTTT. Translating it yields CASIQGGQGTDTQYF.

V gene TRBV28 combines with J gene TRBJ1-1; D is uncertain. The V gene's germline CDR1 is MDHEN and CDR2 SYDVKM. The germline V and J ends were trimmed by 2 bases and 3 bases, with 4 bases remaining between them. CDR3 length: 12 amino acids. CDR3 region: CASSLTHTEAFF. The DNA of the CDR3 is TGTGCCAGCAGTTTAACTCACACTGAAGCTTTCTTT.

The chain carries TRBV2 and TRBJ1-1; D unclear. Trimming left V 4 bases short and J 4 bases short, with 7 bases between. The V gene's germline CDR1 is SNHLY and CDR2 FYNNEI. The CDR3 sequence is 12 residues long. This CDR3 is CASSGLSTEAFF. Here the CDR3 DNA reads TGTGCCAGCAGTGGATTAAGCACTGAAGCTTTCTTT. Based on the CDR3 plus reference TRBV2 and TRBJ1-1, the full variable domain is EPEVTQTPSHQVTQMGQEVILRCVPISNHLYFYWYRQILGQKVEFLVSFYNNEISEKSEIFDDQFSVERPDGSNFTLKIRSTKLEDSAMYFCASSGLSTEAFFGQGTRLTVV.

The V and J genes are TRBV5-1 and TRBJ2-5, with TRBD2 matching over 14 bases. CDR1 is SGHRS, CDR2 YFSETQ, per germline. This CDR3 comprises 16 residues. With V trimmed by 4 bases and J by 1 base, 3 bases remained unmatched. The CDR3 here is CASSGGTSGGQETQYF. The CDR3 DNA is TGCGCCAGCAGCGGGGGGACTAGCGGGGGCCAAGAGACCCAGTACTTC.

This chain connects TRBV3-1 (or the pseudogene TRBV3-2) to TRBJ2-7, with TRBD1 identical over 9 bases. The germline gives CDR1 LGHDT, CDR2 YNNKEL (reference sequence). This CDR3 contains 13 residues. With V trimmed by 8 bases and J by 6 bases, 8 bases remained unmatched. The CDR3 DNA follows: TGTGCCAGCGCCGACAGGGGGACAGGCGAGCAGTACGTC. It encodes CASADRGTGEQYV.

The chain couples TRBV25-1 to TRBJ2-1, with 8 bases aligning to TRBD2. Germline trimming cut 2 bases from V and 8 bases from J; bases unmatched to any gene: 5. Per germline, CDR1 MGHDK and CDR2 SYGVNS. The CDR3 runs 14 residues. The CDR3 DNA follows: TGTGCCAGCAGTGAACGACTAGCGATGGATGAGCAGTTCTTC. Encoded protein: CASSERLAMDEQFF.

The rearrangement links TRBV2 to TRBJ2-3, with D perhaps TRBD2 (5 bases). The V and J ends lost 5 bases and 0 bases respectively, with 12 bases between them. In germline, CDR1 is SNHLY, CDR2 FYNNEI. CDR3 length: 15 residues. CDR3: CASSRFPGSTDTQYF. The CDR3 DNA follows: TGTGCCAGCAGTCGCTTTCCGGGGAGCACAGATACGCAGTATTTT.

The chain carries TRBV20-1 and TRBJ1-2; D perhaps matches TRBD1 (5 bases). This CDR3 is 14 amino acids long. The V end was cut by 3 bases, the J end by 4 bases, with 15 bases between. Germline CDR1 reads DFQATT; CDR2 reads SNEGSKA (reference sequence). In DNA, the CDR3 is TGCAGTGCTAGTGGTCCCGGGACGGTCTATGGCTACACCTTC. Protein product: CSASGPGTVYGYTF.

The V call is TRBV30, the J call TRBJ2-3; possible D gene TRBD2, 5 bases. V was trimmed by 4 bases and J by 2 bases, leaving 16 bases between them. CDR3 size: 15 residues. Germline V CDR1 and CDR2: GTSNPN, SVGIG (reference sequence). CDR3 sequence reads: CAWKGGRMVTDTQYF. CDR3 nucleotide sequence: TGTGCCTGGAAAGGAGGTAGGATGGTCACAGATACGCAGTATTTT.

CDR3 residues: CASSFRESGGNQPQHF. The CDR3 nucleotides read TGTGCCAGCAGCTTTCGGGAATCAGGAGGCAATCAGCCCCAGCATTTT. The rearrangement links TRBV5-5 to TRBJ1-5; D call uncertain. Trimming pared 2 bases from V and 2 bases from J, leaving 14 bases between. The CDR3 is 16 amino acids. Looked up from germline, CDR1 is SGHKS and CDR2 is YYEKEE (reference sequence).

V and J are TRBV5-6 and TRBJ2-3; D gene uncertain. From germline, CDR1 is SGHDT and CDR2 YYEEEE. This CDR3 is built from 16 residues. V dropped 0 bases and J dropped 1 base, with 12 bases sitting between them. CDR3 nucleotides: TGTGCCAGCAGCTTGGAAGTGAGGAGACGCACAGATACGCAGTATTTT. Translating it yields CASSLEVRRRTDTQYF.

This clone was counted a few times. J is TRBJ2-1 and V is TRBV6-5; D is unclear. Per the germline V gene, CDR1 is MNHEY and CDR2 is SVGAGI. Trimming removed 2 bases at V and 13 bases at J, with 15 bases between. The CDR3 runs to 13 residues. CDR3 region: CASSYGDTRAQFF. The CDR3 region has the DNA TGTGCCAGCAGTTACGGTGACACAAGGGCTCAGTTCTTC.

The chain recombines TRBV11-3 with TRBJ2-1, with TRBD2 identical over 14 bases. CDR3 length: 17 residues. Germline CDR1 and CDR2: SGHNT and YENEEA. J lost 4 bases, V lost 3 bases, and 5 bases had no gene match. The CDR3 nucleotides are TGTGCCAGCAGCTTGACTAGCGGGGGGGATGTGTACAATGAGCAGTTCTTC. Its translation is CASSLTSGGDVYNEQFF. The full variable domain, rest sourced from reference TRBV11-3 and TRBJ2-1, is EAGVVQSPRYKIIEKKQPVAFWCNPISGHNTLYWYLQNLGQGPELLIRYENEEAVDDSQLPKDRFSAERLKGVDSTLKIQPAELGDSAVYLCASSLTSGGDVYNEQFFGPGTRLTVL.

A few counts support this clone. V usage is TRBV30 and J usage is TRBJ1-5, with unresolved D. There are 13 residues in the CDR3. Looked up from germline, CDR1 is GTSNPN and CDR2 is SVGIG (reference sequence). The V end was cut by 0 bases, the J end by 4 bases, with 7 bases between. CDR3 sequence reads: CAWSVRVNQPQHF. The DNA of the CDR3 is TGTGCCTGGAGTGTACGAGTGAATCAGCCCCAGCATTTT.

The V gene is TRBV3-1 (or the pseudogene TRBV3-2), the J gene TRBJ1-5, with TRBD1 identical over 7 bases. V lost 4 bases to trimming and J lost 3 bases; unmatched junction nucleotides: 6. This CDR3 spans 15 amino acids. Germline assignment: CDR1 LGHDT and CDR2 YNNKEL (reference sequence). The CDR3 spells CASSLRQGNNQPQHF. CDR3 nucleotide sequence: TGTGCCAGCAGCCTTCGACAGGGAAACAATCAGCCCCAGCATTTT.

This chain joins TRBV2 and TRBJ2-5; D is perhaps TRBD2 (6 bases). CDR3 size: 17 residues. The ends were cut back, 4 bases at V and 3 bases at J, with 21 bases in the middle. The V gene's germline CDR1 is SNHLY and CDR2 FYNNEI. The CDR3 DNA reads as TGTGCCAGCAGTGGGCCCGGGGCGGGGAGGAATAAAGAGACCCAGTACTTC. It translates to CASSGPGAGRNKETQYF.

This clone was counted between two and nine times. The CDR3 DNA is TGTGCCAGCAGTTTTCAGGCGAATCAGCCCCAGCATTTT. It translates to CASSFQANQPQHF. The chain combines TRBV2 with TRBJ1-5, with D unclear. V was cut by 5 bases and J by 4 bases, with 9 bases left in between. The CDR3 extends over 13 amino acids. Looked up from germline, CDR1 is SNHLY and CDR2 is FYNNEI.

This clone occurred a few times. The V gene is TRBV5-1, the J gene TRBJ1-2; no firm D call. The V gene lost 3 bases and the J gene lost 6 bases, with 21 bases spanning the gap. The CDR3 runs 16 residues. CDR1 and CDR2 from the germline V gene are SGHRS and YFSETQ. DNA for the CDR3: TGCGCCAGCAGCTCATATGAGACCCGGAGAAAAAATGGCTACACCTTC. Translation gives CASSSYETRRKNGYTF.